The present T cell receptor (beta chain) was sequenced within a study of control samples from healthy donors and cancer patients. Clones were sequenced by immunoSEQ multiplex PCR, and TCRdb holds only the in-frame ones, with some missing. The repertoire holds 100,000 or so clones, roughly 80% seen once, with roughly 13% in the top ten. CDR1 and CDR2 (germline): MGHDK, SYGVNS. The CDR3 is made up of 14 amino acids. V gave up 6 bases and J gave up 2 bases; unmatched junction bases: 2. V gene TRBV25-1 combines with J gene TRBJ1-5; the match to TRBD1 covers 9 bases. The clonotype originates from a woman in her forties or fifties in good health. Sequencing was performed on blood. Here the CDR3 DNA reads TGTGCCAGCAGCAGGACAGGGGGCAATCAGCCCCAGCATTTT. Translated: CASSRTGGNQPQHF. The whole variable domain, filled in from reference TRBV25-1 and TRBJ1-5, reads EADIYQTPRYLVIGTGKKITLECSQTMGHDKMYWYQQDPGMELHLIHYSYGVNSTEKGDLSSESTVSRIRTEHFPLTLESARPSHTSQYLCASSRTGGNQPQHFGDGTRLSIL.